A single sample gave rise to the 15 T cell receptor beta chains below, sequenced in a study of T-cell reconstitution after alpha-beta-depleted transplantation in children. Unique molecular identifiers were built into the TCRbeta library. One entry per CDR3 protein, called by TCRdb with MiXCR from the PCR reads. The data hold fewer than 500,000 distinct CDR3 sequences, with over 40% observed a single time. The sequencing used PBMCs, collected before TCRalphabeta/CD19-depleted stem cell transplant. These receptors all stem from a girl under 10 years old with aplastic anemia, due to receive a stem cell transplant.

The CDR3 region has the DNA TGCGCCAGCAGCCAAGACACAGGGCTCGGGACTGAAGCTTTCTTT. Residues: CASSQDTGLGTEAFF. V is TRBV4-3 and J is TRBJ1-1; possibly TRBD1 for D (6 bases). Germline V lookup: CDR1 LGHNA, CDR2 YSLEER. V was pared by 0 bases and J by 5 bases, with 13 bases between. The CDR3 has 15 amino acids.

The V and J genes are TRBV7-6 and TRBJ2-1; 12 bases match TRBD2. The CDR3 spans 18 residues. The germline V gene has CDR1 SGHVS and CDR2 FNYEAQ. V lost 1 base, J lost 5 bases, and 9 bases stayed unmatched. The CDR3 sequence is CASSLEAPLAGGDNEQFF. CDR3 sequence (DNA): TGTGCCAGCAGCTTAGAGGCCCCTCTAGCGGGAGGGGACAATGAGCAGTTCTTC.

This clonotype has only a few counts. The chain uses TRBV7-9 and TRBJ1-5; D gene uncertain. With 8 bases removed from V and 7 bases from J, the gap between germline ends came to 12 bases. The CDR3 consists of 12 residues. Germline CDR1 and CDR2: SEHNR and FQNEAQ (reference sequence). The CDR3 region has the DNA TGTGCCAGCTCGGACGGAGTACAGCCCCAGCATTTT. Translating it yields CASSDGVQPQHF.

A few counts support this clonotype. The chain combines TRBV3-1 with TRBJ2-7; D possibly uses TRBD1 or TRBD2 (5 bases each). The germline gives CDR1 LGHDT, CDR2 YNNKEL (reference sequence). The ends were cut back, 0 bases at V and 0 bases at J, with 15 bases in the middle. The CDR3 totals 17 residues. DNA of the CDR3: TGTGCCAGCAGCCAAGATTTTCAGAGAGGGGCCTCCTACGAGCAGTACTTC. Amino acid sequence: CASSQDFQRGASYEQYF.

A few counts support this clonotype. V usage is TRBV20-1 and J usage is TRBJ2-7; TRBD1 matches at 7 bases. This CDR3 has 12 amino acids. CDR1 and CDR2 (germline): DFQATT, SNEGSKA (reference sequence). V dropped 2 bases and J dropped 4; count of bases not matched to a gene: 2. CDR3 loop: CSARPGGYEQYF. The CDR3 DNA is TGCAGTGCTAGACCAGGGGGTTACGAGCAGTACTTC.

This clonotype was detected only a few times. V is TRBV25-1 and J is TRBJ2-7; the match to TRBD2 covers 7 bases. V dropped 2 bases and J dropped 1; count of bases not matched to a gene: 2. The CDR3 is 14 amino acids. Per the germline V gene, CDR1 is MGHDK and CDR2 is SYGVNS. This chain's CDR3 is CASSEGGSSYEQYF. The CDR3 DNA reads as TGTGCCAGCAGTGAAGGCGGGAGTTCCTACGAGCAGTACTTC.

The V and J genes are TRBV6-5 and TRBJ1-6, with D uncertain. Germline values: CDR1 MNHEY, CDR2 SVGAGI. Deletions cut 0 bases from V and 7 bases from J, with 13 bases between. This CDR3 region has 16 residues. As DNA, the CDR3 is TGTGCCAGCAGTTACTCGCCAGCTGATGGGAATTCACCCCTCCACTTT. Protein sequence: CASSYSPADGNSPLHF.

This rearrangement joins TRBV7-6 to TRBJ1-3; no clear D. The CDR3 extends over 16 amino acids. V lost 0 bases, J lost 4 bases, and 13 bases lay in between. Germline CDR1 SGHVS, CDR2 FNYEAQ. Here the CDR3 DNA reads TGTGCCAGCAGCTTAGCGAGGGAAGGATCCGGAAACACCATATATTTT. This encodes CASSLAREGSGNTIYF.

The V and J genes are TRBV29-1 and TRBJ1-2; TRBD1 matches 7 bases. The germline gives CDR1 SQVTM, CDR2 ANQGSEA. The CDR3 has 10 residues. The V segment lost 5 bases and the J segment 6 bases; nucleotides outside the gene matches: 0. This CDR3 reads CSVRGHGYTF. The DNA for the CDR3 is TGCAGCGTTAGGGGGCATGGCTACACCTTC.

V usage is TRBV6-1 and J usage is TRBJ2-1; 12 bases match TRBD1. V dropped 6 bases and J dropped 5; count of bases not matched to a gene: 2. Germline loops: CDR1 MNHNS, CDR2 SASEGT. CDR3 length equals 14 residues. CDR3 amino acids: CASSGTGGHNEQFF. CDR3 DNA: TGTGCCAGCAGCGGGACAGGGGGCCACAATGAGCAGTTCTTC.

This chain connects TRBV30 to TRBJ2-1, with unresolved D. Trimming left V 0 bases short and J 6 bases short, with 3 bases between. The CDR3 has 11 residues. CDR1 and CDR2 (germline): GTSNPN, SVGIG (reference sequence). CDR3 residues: CAWSVPNEQFF. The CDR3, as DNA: TGTGCCTGGAGTGTACCCAATGAGCAGTTCTTC.

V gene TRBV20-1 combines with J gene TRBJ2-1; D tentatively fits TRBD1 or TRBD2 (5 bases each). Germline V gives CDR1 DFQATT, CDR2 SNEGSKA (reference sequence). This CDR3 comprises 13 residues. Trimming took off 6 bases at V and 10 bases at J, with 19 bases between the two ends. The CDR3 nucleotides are TGCAGTGCAACCGGGACCCCTACGGGCGAGCAGTTCTTC. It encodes CSATGTPTGEQFF.

The CDR3, as DNA: TGTGCCAGCAGCTTAGAGGAAACTAGCGGGGGCAGGGGGGACACAGATACGCAGTATTTT. Amino acid sequence: CASSLEETSGGRGDTDTQYF. The chain joins TRBV11-2 to TRBJ2-3; 11 bases match TRBD2. This CDR3 contains 20 residues. Germline assignment: CDR1 SGHAT and CDR2 FQNNGV. The ends lost 0 bases at V and 2 bases at J; junction bases unmatched: 13.

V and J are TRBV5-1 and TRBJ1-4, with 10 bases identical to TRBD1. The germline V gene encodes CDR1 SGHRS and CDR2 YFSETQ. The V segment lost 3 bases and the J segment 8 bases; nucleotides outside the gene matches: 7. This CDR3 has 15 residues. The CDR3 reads CASSSLGTGEEKLFF. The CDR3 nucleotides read TGCGCCAGCAGCTCACTCGGGACAGGGGAGGAAAAACTGTTTTTT.

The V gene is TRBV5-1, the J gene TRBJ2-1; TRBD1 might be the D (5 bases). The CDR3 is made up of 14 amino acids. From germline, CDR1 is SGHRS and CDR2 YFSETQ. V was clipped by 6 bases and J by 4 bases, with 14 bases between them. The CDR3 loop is CASNRSWGYNEQFF. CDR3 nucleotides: TGCGCCAGCAACAGGTCATGGGGATACAATGAGCAGTTCTTC.